The text below deals with one T cell receptor beta chain. The target antigen is unknown. PCR used 60 Vbeta primers and 13 Jbeta primers. Assay: immunoSEQ multiplex PCR; the TCRdb copy retains only in-frame clones and omits some. Of some 100,000 clones in the sample, about 72% are singletons; the top ten hold 15% to 20%. This sample is part of a study of cytomegalovirus exposure and HLA in healthy donors. Trimming took 4 bases from V and 4 from J; bases not matched to a gene: 5. The CDR3 spans 14 residues. Germline-derived CDR1 and CDR2 are MNHEY and SVGAGI. The study's findings and limits: It was taken for granted in presence/absence analyses that sequencing depth across donors was roughly uniform. Researchers catalogued about 160 TCR beta chains as cytomegalovirus-associated.

The specimen was PBMCs. The clonotype originates from a man aged 50 to 60 in good health and CMV-seropositive. This chain joins TRBV6-5 and TRBJ1-1; the match to TRBD1 covers 8 bases. The CDR3 protein is CASSSGGSGTEAFF. DNA for the CDR3: TGTGCCAGCAGTTCAGGGGGCTCAGGCACTGAAGCTTTCTTT.